This T cell receptor beta chain came from a study of molecular identifiers for immune sequencing clone quantification. This CDR3 has 18 residues. V gave up 1 base and J gave up 4 bases; unmatched junction bases: 13. Germline assignment: CDR1 SGHRS and CDR2 YFSETQ. Overall study findings and caveats: Spiked Jurkat TCR RNA from one cell was reportedly detectable among fewer than 1.2 million naive cells.

A remark on this clonotype: Its antigen is as yet unknown.

Via MiXCR, TCRdb re-called the PCR reads, giving one row per CDR3 protein. Of over 85,000 distinct CDR3 sequences in the sample, 30% to 45% were seen once. Material for sequencing was naive CD8+ T cells from blood, with Jurkat cell RNA spiked in. Subset described: FACS-sorted CD8+CD4-CCR7+CD45RA+ naive T cells. The source of this sequence is a human donor in good health. Some libraries in this study had Jurkat cell RNA spiked in. The rearrangement joins TRBV5-1 to TRBJ2-1, with 8 bases fitting TRBD1. CDR3 sequence: CASSLHGSGGAGYNEQFF. The CDR3 region has the DNA TGCGCCAGCAGCTTGCACGGTTCAGGGGGCGCGGGTTACAATGAGCAGTTCTTC. The variable domain in full, with the rest retrieved from reference TRBV5-1 and TRBJ2-1, is KAGVTQTPRYLIKTRGQQVTLSCSPISGHRSVSWYQQTPGQGLQFLFEYFSETQRNKGNFPGRFSGRQFSNSRSEMNVSTLELGDSALYLCASSLHGSGGAGYNEQFFGPGTRLTVL.